The rows below give T cell receptor beta chains drawn from one sample of a study of blood T cell repertoires in COVID-19. The method was immunoSEQ multiplex PCR; TCRdb's version includes in-frame clones alone and lacks a portion of them. Among 150,000 to 200,000 clones listed, almost 85% were seen once. The sequencing sample was made of peripheral blood. Receptor source: a human donor with acute or convalescent COVID-19. The donor label of this sample is uncertain. CDR3s leave out the opening cysteine and the closing phenylalanine or tryptophan.

V,CDR3
TRBV3-1/TRBV3-2,ASSQGVNEQF
TRBV12-3/TRBV12-4,ASSLTPELRQF
TRBV9,ASSGQGGQPQH
TRBV5-8,ASSSGTVNFGDEKLF
TRBV3-1/TRBV3-2,ASSHPDRTYEQY
TRBV5-4,ASSLAGGAASYEQY
TRBV24-1,ATSDPSGGSYNEQF
TRBV19,ASSIGRPGTGDTGELF
TRBV3-1/TRBV3-2,ASSQSRKDTQY
TRBV7-9,ASGRAGNNSPLH
TRBV29-1,SVGRTSYNEQF
TRBV5-4,ASSSVGAGGADTQY